One T cell receptor beta chain is described in this entry. One end of the junction fails to match germline, which may point to a read error. The method was immunoSEQ multiplex PCR; TCRdb's version includes in-frame clones alone and lacks a portion of them. Here the sample spans fewer than 2.5 million clones, more than 85% being singletons. This sample was taken from a study of shared clonotypes between healthy human individuals. Study summary: Donor composition was two women and a few men, aged 18 to 49. Per donor, three plates held CD4 naive cells, three held CD4 memory, two held CD8 naive and one held CD8 memory.

The CDR3 sequence is 15 residues long. The germline V gene has CDR1 SNHLY and CDR2 FYNNEI. This clonotype was sampled from a man younger than 30 in good health. Some clones in this sample may be carry-over from other donors' samples. Material for sequencing was naive CD4+ T cells from PBMCs. Subset described: CD45RA+ positively selected. This sequence joins TRBV2 and TRBJ2-7; D gene unclear. CDR3 coding DNA: TGTGCCAGCAGTACTAACCGGGCCCCCTCCAACGAGCAGTACTTC. This codes for CASSTNRAPSNEQYF.